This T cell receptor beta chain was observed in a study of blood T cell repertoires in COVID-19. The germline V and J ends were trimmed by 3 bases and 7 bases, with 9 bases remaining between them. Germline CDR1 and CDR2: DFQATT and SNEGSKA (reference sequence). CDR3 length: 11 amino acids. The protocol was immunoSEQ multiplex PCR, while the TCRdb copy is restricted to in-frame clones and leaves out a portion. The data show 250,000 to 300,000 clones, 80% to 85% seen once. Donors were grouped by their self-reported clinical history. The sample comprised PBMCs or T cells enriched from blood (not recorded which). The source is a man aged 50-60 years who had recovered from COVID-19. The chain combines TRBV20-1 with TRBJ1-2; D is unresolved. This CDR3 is CSASEVVGYTF. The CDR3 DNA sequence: TGCAGTGCTAGTGAGGTAGTTGGCTACACCTTC.